These 21 T cell receptor beta chains came from one sample sequenced in a study of technical replicates of blood from a handful of donors. Here immunoSEQ multiplex PCR was the method, and the copy in TCRdb shows in-frame clones only, minus some. Among tens of thousands of clones listed, roughly 89% were seen once. Sequenced material: T cells isolated from PBMCs. All receptors derive from a human donor in good health. Some clones in this sample may be carry-over from other donors' samples.

The J gene is TRBJ1-5, the V gene TRBV2, with TRBD1 as a possible D gene (5 bases). This CDR3 is 15 amino acids long. The ends were cut back, 4 bases at V and 1 base at J, with 11 bases in the middle. The germline gives CDR1 SNHLY, CDR2 FYNNEI. The CDR3 sequence is CASSVFGASNQPQHF. Written as DNA, the CDR3 is TGTGCCAGCAGTGTCTTTGGGGCAAGCAATCAGCCCCAGCATTTT.

This sequence joins TRBV5-4 and TRBJ2-1; the match to TRBD2 covers 12 bases. The CDR3 covers 18 residues. The germline gives CDR1 SGHNT, CDR2 YYREEE (reference sequence). V lost 4 bases and J lost 0; bases outside the gene matches: 8. CDR3 in amino acids: CASSALAGGLGSYNEQFF. The CDR3 DNA sequence: TGTGCCAGCAGCGCCCTAGCGGGGGGGCTCGGCTCCTACAATGAGCAGTTCTTC.

This rearrangement joins TRBV9 to TRBJ2-5; 11 bases match TRBD2. The CDR3 runs 15 residues. The V and J ends lost 0 bases and 5 bases, in that order; junction bases with no gene match: 3. In germline, CDR1 is SGDLS, CDR2 YYNGEE. The CDR3 protein is CASSVVASGGETQYF. The CDR3, as DNA: TGTGCCAGCAGCGTAGTAGCTAGCGGGGGGGAGACCCAGTACTTC.

The chain combines TRBV6-1 with TRBJ1-1, with D tentatively TRBD1 (6 bases). CDR3 length: 16 residues. Trimming left V 1 base short and J 7 bases short, with 19 bases between. CDR1 and CDR2 from the germline V gene are MNHNS and SASEGT. The CDR3 region is CASSEGRGGQGGEAFF. The CDR3 DNA reads as TGTGCCAGCAGTGAAGGGAGGGGGGGGCAGGGCGGTGAAGCTTTCTTT.

This chain uses TRBV5-1 with TRBJ2-5, with 8 bases identical to TRBD1. Germline-derived CDR1 and CDR2 are SGHRS and YFSETQ. CDR3 length equals 17 residues. Germline trimming cut 4 bases from V and 1 base from J; bases unmatched to any gene: 12. This CDR3 reads CASSRDRGKLGQETQYF. Here the CDR3 DNA reads TGCGCCAGCAGCAGAGACAGGGGAAAATTGGGCCAAGAGACCCAGTACTTC.

This chain connects TRBV7-9 to TRBJ1-1, with 9 bases identical to TRBD1. This CDR3 comprises 15 residues. In germline, CDR1 is SEHNR, CDR2 FQNEAQ (reference sequence). V dropped 3 bases and J dropped 6; count of bases not matched to a gene: 8. The CDR3 here is CASSFGGQGNPEAFF. CDR3 sequence (DNA): TGTGCCAGCAGCTTTGGGGGACAGGGAAATCCTGAAGCTTTCTTT. Drawing the rest from reference TRBV7-9 and TRBJ1-1, the complete variable domain is DTGVSQNPRHKITKRGQNVTFRCDPISEHNRLYWYRQTLGQGPEFLTYFQNEAQLEKSRLLSDRFSAERPKGSFSTLEIQRTEQGDSAMYLCASSFGGQGNPEAFFGQGTRLTVV.

The J gene is TRBJ2-7, the V gene TRBV5-1; 11 bases fit TRBD1. Trimming took 4 bases from V and 2 from J; bases not matched to a gene: 11. Germline V gives CDR1 SGHRS, CDR2 YFSETQ. There are 17 residues in the CDR3. The CDR3 coding sequence is TGCGCCAGCAGCGACATTTCGAGGGGACAGGGGGCCTACGAGCAGTACTTC. This encodes CASSDISRGQGAYEQYF.

DNA for the CDR3: TGTGCCAGCAGTCGGGGGACAGTGTCGAAAGAGACCCAGTACTTC. Translation: CASSRGTVSKETQYF. V gene TRBV27 combines with J gene TRBJ2-5; tentative D call: TRBD1 (7 bases). Germline assignment: CDR1 MNHEY and CDR2 SMNVEV (reference sequence). The CDR3 has 15 amino acids. Trimming took off 5 bases at V and 3 bases at J, with 16 bases between the two ends.

The CDR3 region is CASGYGRGATYEQYF. CDR3 nucleotide sequence: TGTGCCAGCGGGTACGGCAGGGGGGCCACCTACGAGCAGTACTTC. The gene calls are TRBV2 and TRBJ2-7, with D possibly being TRBD1 (7 bases). Per the germline V gene, CDR1 is SNHLY and CDR2 is FYNNEI. V lost 8 bases to trimming and J lost 2 bases, with 19 bases between them. This CDR3 region has 15 residues.

As to this clone: The same CDR3 also results from other DNA sequences found in this sample. The chain combines TRBV4-3 with TRBJ1-1, with no clear D. V lost 0 bases, J lost 0 bases, and 8 bases lay in between. The germline CDR1 and CDR2 sequences are LGHNA and YSLEER. This CDR3 comprises 15 residues. CDR3 nucleotides: TGCGCCAGCAGCCAAGATCGAGGATTGAACACTGAAGCTTTCTTT. It yields the protein CASSQDRGLNTEAFF.

This clone was recorded only once. The V gene is TRBV5-1, the J gene TRBJ1-3; a possible D gene is TRBD1 (5 bases). CDR3 length equals 17 residues. Germline V lookup: CDR1 SGHRS, CDR2 YFSETQ. With 0 bases removed from V and 1 base from J, the gap between germline ends came to 14 bases. The CDR3 DNA reads TGCGCCAGCAGCTTGGTTCAGGGCGGCTTTTCTGGAAACACCATATATTTT. Its protein is CASSLVQGGFSGNTIYF.

This chain uses TRBV19 with TRBJ1-6; TRBD1 is a possible D gene (5 bases). V was clipped by 6 bases and J by 5 bases, with 14 bases between them. The CDR3 has 15 residues. Germline V gene lookup returns CDR1 LNHDA and CDR2 SQIVND (reference sequence). In DNA form, the CDR3 reads TGTGCCAGTAGGGGGACGCGGGGGAATAATTCACCCCTCCACTTT. Amino acid sequence: CASRGTRGNNSPLHF.

This chain connects TRBV6-1 to TRBJ1-2, with TRBD1 matching over 7 bases. Germline V gene lookup returns CDR1 MNHNS and CDR2 SASEGT. After removal of 2 bases from V and 4 bases from J, the junction contained 7 bases not matched to a gene. The CDR3 is 15 amino acids. CDR3 nucleotide sequence: TGTGCCAGCAGTGAAACCCGACAGGGAGGCTATGGCTACACCTTC. Protein product: CASSETRQGGYGYTF.

The CDR3 is CASRPQGSGNEQYF. The CDR3 coding sequence is TGTGCCAGCAGGCCTCAGGGGTCAGGAAACGAGCAGTACTTC. The genes are TRBV6-6 and TRBJ2-7; possibly TRBD1 for D (6 bases). This CDR3 has 14 amino acids. Germline values: CDR1 MNHNY, CDR2 SVGAGI (reference sequence). V dropped 6 bases and J dropped 5 bases, with 17 bases sitting between them.

This clone was seen only once. The chain employs TRBV9 and TRBJ1-1, with unresolved D. CDR3 size: 11 residues. V was pared by 3 bases and J by 7 bases, with 7 bases between. Germline CDR1 and CDR2: SGDLS and YYNGEE. CDR3 protein: CASSDEVEAFF. CDR3 nucleotides: TGTGCCAGCAGCGACGAGGTTGAAGCTTTCTTT.

The chain has TRBV5-1 and TRBJ1-1; D is possibly TRBD1 (5 bases). Trimming pared 2 bases from V and 4 bases from J, leaving 12 bases between. Germline V gene data show CDR1 as SGHRS and CDR2 as YFSETQ. This CDR3 is built from 14 residues. CDR3 sequence: CASSFGGSVTEAFF. The CDR3 DNA is TGCGCCAGCAGCTTCGGGGGGTCGGTCACTGAAGCTTTCTTT.

A single count supports this clone. The chain uses TRBV19 and TRBJ1-1; 10 bases are a match to TRBD1. There are 13 residues in the CDR3. The trim removed 10 bases at V and 3 bases at J, leaving 5 bases unmatched. The germline V gene has CDR1 LNHDA and CDR2 SQIVND (reference sequence). The DNA for the CDR3 is TGTGCCATAACTGACAGGGGGCACACTGAAGCTTTCTTT. Protein: CAITDRGHTEAFF.

This chain uses TRBV11-2 with TRBJ2-3, with 8 bases matching TRBD2. Per germline, CDR1 SGHAT and CDR2 FQNNGV. The trim removed 7 bases at V and 2 bases at J, leaving 5 bases unmatched. The CDR3 runs to 14 residues. CDR3 loop: CASTGSGDTDTQYF. The CDR3 bases are TGTGCCAGCACCGGTAGCGGGGACACAGATACGCAGTATTTT.

V is TRBV12-5 and J is TRBJ2-3; a possible D gene is TRBD2 (6 bases). Germline-derived CDR1 and CDR2 are LGHNT and FRNRAP. There are 14 residues in the CDR3. With 5 bases removed from V and 1 base from J, the gap between germline ends came to 10 bases. As DNA, the CDR3 is TGTGCTAGTGGTACGGGACTGCGCACAGATACGCAGTATTTT. This encodes CASGTGLRTDTQYF. Supplemented by reference TRBV12-5 and TRBJ2-3, the full variable domain reads DARVTQTPRHKVTEMGQEVTMRCQPILGHNTVFWYRQTMMQGLELLAYFRNRAPLDDSGMPKDRFSAEMPDATLATLKIQPSEPRDSAVYFCASGTGLRTDTQYFGPGTRLTVL.

The genes are TRBV5-8 and TRBJ1-6; 9 nucleotides line up with TRBD1. This CDR3 region has 15 residues. Germline lookup yields CDR1 SGHTS and CDR2 YDEGEE. The trim removed 5 bases at V and 7 bases at J, leaving 7 bases unmatched. The CDR3 coding sequence is TGTGCCAGCAGTGACTCGGACAGGGGAAATTCACCCCTCCACTTT. Encoded protein: CASSDSDRGNSPLHF.

In DNA form, the CDR3 reads TGTGCCAGCAGTTTAGGGCAGAGTAATGAAAAACTGTTTTTT. It codes for CASSLGQSNEKLFF. The chain uses TRBV28 and TRBJ1-4; D call uncertain. Trimming pared 2 bases from V and 4 bases from J, leaving 8 bases between. The CDR3 runs 14 residues. Germline CDR1 and CDR2: MDHEN and SYDVKM.